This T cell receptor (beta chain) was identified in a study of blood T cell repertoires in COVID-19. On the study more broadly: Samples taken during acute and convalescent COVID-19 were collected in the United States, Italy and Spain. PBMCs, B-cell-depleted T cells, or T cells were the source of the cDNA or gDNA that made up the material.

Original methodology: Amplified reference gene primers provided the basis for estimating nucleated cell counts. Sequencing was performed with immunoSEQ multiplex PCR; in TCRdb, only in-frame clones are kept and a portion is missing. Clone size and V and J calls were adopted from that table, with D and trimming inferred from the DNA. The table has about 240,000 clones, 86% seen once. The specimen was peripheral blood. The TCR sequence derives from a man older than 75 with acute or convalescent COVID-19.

The CDR3 is CSVSLGSSSQVAGYEQYF. CDR3 nucleotides: TGCAGCGTAAGTTTAGGTTCATCTTCACAGGTCGCGGGATACGAGCAGTACTTC. The chain has TRBV29-1 and TRBJ2-7, with D possibly TRBD2 on 6 matching bases. The CDR3 contains 18 residues. The V end was cut by 6 bases, the J end by 4 bases, with 31 bases between. Germline CDR1 and CDR2: SQVTM and ANQGSEA.